Listed below are T cell receptor beta chains from one sample, sequenced in a study of T cells after yellow fever vaccination. TCRdb reprocessed the 5' RACE reads with MiXCR, giving one entry per CDR3 protein. The table records more than 250,000 distinct CDR3 sequences, around 6.8% of them present only once. Specimen: PBMCs, collected approximately 47 days after the first yellow fever vaccination. Source of these receptors: a man younger than 35 who received the YFV17D yellow fever vaccine. Both conserved end residues are part of each CDR3. The D gene is left open where the match is weak. Some rows mark clone size as missing; the rest say once, few, many or name a class of expanded clone.

v_gene,abundance,d_gene,j_gene,CDR3nt,CDR3aa
TRBV18,-,TRBD2,TRBJ2-1,TGTGCCAGCTCACCACAAATCAGGGGACTAGCGGTTTACAATGAGCAGTTCTTC,CASSPQIRGLAVYNEQFF
TRBV12-3/TRBV12-4,-,-,TRBJ1-5,TGTGCCAGCAGTTCTATAGAGGTATCAGGGGATTATATTCAGCCCCAGCATTTT,CASSSIEVSGDYIQPQHF
TRBV28,-,-,TRBJ2-5,TGTGCCAGCAGTCCCACCTGGTCGGGGGAGACCCAGTACTTC,CASSPTWSGETQYF
TRBV20-1,-,TRBD2,TRBJ2-3,TGCAGTGCCTCCTGGCTAGCGGGCACAGATACGCAGTATTTT,CSASWLAGTDTQYF
TRBV7-2,many,-,TRBJ1-6,TGTGCCAGCAGCTTAGGGGGCGAAGGCGGCTCACCCCTCCACTTT,CASSLGGEGGSPLHF
TRBV12-3/TRBV12-4,-,-,TRBJ2-2,TGTGCCAGCAGTTTTGTTGCCGCGAACACCGGGGAGCTGTTTTTT,CASSFVAANTGELFF
TRBV4-1,once,TRBD1,TRBJ2-5,TGCGCCAGCAGCCAACTCTTGGACAGGTTTGGGGGGACCCAGTACTTC,CASSQLLDRFGGTQYF
TRBV5-1,-,-,TRBJ1-1,TGCGCCAGCAGCGCCTCGACACCGAACACTGAAGCTTTCTTT,CASSASTPNTEAFF
TRBV9,few,-,TRBJ2-3,TGTGCCAGCAGCGCCCGATTGACAGATACGCAGTATTTT,CASSARLTDTQYF
TRBV18,many,-,TRBJ2-7,TGTGCCAGCTCCCCAGACATCCGTGAAAGCTACGAGCAGTACTTC,CASSPDIRESYEQYF
TRBV5-6,many,TRBD1,TRBJ2-7,TGTGCCAGCAGCTTCCAGGGGGAGTCCTACGAGCAGTACTTC,CASSFQGESYEQYF
TRBV7-2,many,TRBD1,TRBJ2-5,TGTGCCAGCAGCTCGACAGGGTCCCAAGAGACCCAGTACTTC,CASSSTGSQETQYF
TRBV20-1,few,TRBD1,TRBJ1-2,TGCAGTGCCCAGCAGGGGGTCTATGGCTACACCTTC,CSAQQGVYGYTF
TRBV12-3/TRBV12-4,-,-,TRBJ2-5,TGTGCCAGCAGTTTAAGGGGGTTGGAGGAGACCCAGTACTTC,CASSLRGLEETQYF
TRBV7-3,-,TRBD1,TRBJ1-2,TGTGCCAGCAGCTTATACCCGAACAATACAGGGGTAAACTATGGCTACACCTTC,CASSLYPNNTGVNYGYTF
TRBV14,many,-,TRBJ1-1,TGTGCCAGCAGCCAAGATCCCGCGATGAACACTGAAGCTTTCTTT,CASSQDPAMNTEAFF
TRBV5-1,few,TRBD1,TRBJ2-6,TGCGCCAGCAGCTTTCACAGGGGTGAGGGTGGGGCCAACGTCCTGACTTTC,CASSFHRGEGGANVLTF
TRBV4-3,many,-,TRBJ1-3,TGCGCCAGCAGCACCAACTGGGACTCTGGAAACACCATATATTTT,CASSTNWDSGNTIYF
TRBV30,-,TRBD1,TRBJ2-7,TGTGCCTGGGGCCGACCGGACAGGAGAAACGAGCAGTACTTC,CAWGRPDRRNEQYF
TRBV5-1,many,-,TRBJ2-3,TGCGCCAGCAGCCTCCTAACCCCGTCAGCGGATACGCAGTATTTT,CASSLLTPSADTQYF
TRBV27,-,-,TRBJ1-5,TGTGCCAGCAGTCAAGGGCAGTCTGGCAATCAGCCCCAGCATTTT,CASSQGQSGNQPQHF
TRBV20-1,few,-,TRBJ1-5,TGCAGTGCTGCTGGGGTGAGTCGGCAGCCCCAGCATTTT,CSAAGVSRQPQHF
TRBV4-3,few,-,TRBJ1-4,TGCGCCAGCAGCCAAGATCACGGGGGCTCATCTAATGAAAAACTGTTTTTT,CASSQDHGGSSNEKLFF
TRBV4-1,-,-,TRBJ1-1,TGCGCCAGCAGCCAGGAACCCTTTTACGCTGAAGCTTTCTTT,CASSQEPFYAEAFF
TRBV6-5,few,-,TRBJ2-3,TGTGCCAGCAGCAACGGCCCAGATACGCAGTATTTT,CASSNGPDTQYF
TRBV4-2,many,-,TRBJ2-1,TGTGCCAGCAGCCTGGGGAGTGGGAGCTCCTACAATGAGCAGTTCTTC,CASSLGSGSSYNEQFF
TRBV6-2/TRBV6-3,many,TRBD1,TRBJ2-2,TGTGCCAGCAGTGATATGACAGGGGGCCACGGGGAGCTGTTTTTT,CASSDMTGGHGELFF
TRBV20-1,-,TRBD2,TRBJ2-1,TGCAGTGCTAGAGCCAGCGGGGGGGCCGCGTTCTATGAGCAGTTCTTC,CSARASGGAAFYEQFF
TRBV25-1,-,TRBD2,TRBJ2-1,TGTGCCAGCAGCGTCCGGGGGGGACTAGCGGGGGGCTCCTACAATGAGCAGTTCTTC,CASSVRGGLAGGSYNEQFF
TRBV5-4,few,TRBD1,TRBJ1-6,TGTGCCAGCAGTTTGGGCCGACAGGGTTTCAATTCACCCCTCCACTTT,CASSLGRQGFNSPLHF
TRBV12-3/TRBV12-4,few,-,TRBJ1-2,TGTGCCAGCGCCCGGGGATTTGGCTACACCTTC,CASARGFGYTF
TRBV28,few,TRBD2,TRBJ2-5,TGTGCCAGCAGTCCGGGGGGGGGATCAGGAGAGACCCAGTACTTC,CASSPGGGSGETQYF
TRBV5-1,-,-,TRBJ2-2,TGCGCCAGCAGCTTTAAGGGACCGAACACCGGGGAGCTGTTTTTT,CASSFKGPNTGELFF
TRBV14,many,-,TRBJ1-2,TGTGCCAGCAGCCAGGGTTACTATGGCTACACCTTC,CASSQGYYGYTF
TRBV19,few,-,TRBJ1-5,TGTGCCAGTAGTATAGGGGCAGGGCGAGATCAGCCCCAGCATTTT,CASSIGAGRDQPQHF
TRBV9,-,-,TRBJ1-1,TGTGCCAGCAGCGTAGGGATTTCAGGGCTTCAGGGTGAAGCTTTCTTT,CASSVGISGLQGEAFF
TRBV7-9,few,-,TRBJ2-4,TGTGCCAGCAGCTTGACCGTGCCACCCGGCCAAAACATTCAGTACTTC,CASSLTVPPGQNIQYF
TRBV5-1,many,TRBD2,TRBJ2-3,TGCGCCAGCAGCTTGGAGGGGCGGGGGGGATCCACAGATACGCAGTATTTT,CASSLEGRGGSTDTQYF
TRBV6-2/TRBV6-3,-,-,TRBJ2-5,TGTGCCTGTGCGGGTCCTTTCAAGAAGACCCAGTACTTC,CACAGPFKKTQYF
TRBV12-3/TRBV12-4,many,TRBD2,TRBJ2-2,TGTGCCAGCAGTTTACGTCTAGCGGGGGGGGAGCTGTTTTTT,CASSLRLAGGELFF
TRBV5-1,many,-,TRBJ1-2,TGCGCCAGCAGAGAACCGGGGCTGCGGGTAGGCTACACCTTC,CASREPGLRVGYTF
TRBV12-3/TRBV12-4,few,TRBD2,TRBJ2-3,TGTGCCAGCAGTTCCGGGGGGTCTTTTTCAGATACGCAGTATTTT,CASSSGGSFSDTQYF
TRBV6-2/TRBV6-3,few,TRBD2,TRBJ2-1,TGTGCCAGCAGTTACTCCCCTAGCGGGGGGTACAATGAGCAGTTCTTC,CASSYSPSGGYNEQFF
TRBV18,many,TRBD2,TRBJ2-1,TGTGCCAGCTCCGAGATGGGTAGCGGGTCCTACAATGAGCAGTTCTTC,CASSEMGSGSYNEQFF
TRBV7-9,few,-,TRBJ2-7,TGTGCCAGCAGCCCCCCCGGGGAGCCCTACGAGCAGTACTTC,CASSPPGEPYEQYF
TRBV12-3/TRBV12-4,few,TRBD1,TRBJ1-3,TGTGCCAGCAGTCATGGGACAGGGGGCAATGGAAACACCATATATTTT,CASSHGTGGNGNTIYF
TRBV7-2,few,TRBD1,TRBJ1-3,TGTGCCAGCAGCTTAACAGGGGGCGTCGCTGGAAACACCATATATTTT,CASSLTGGVAGNTIYF
TRBV6-2/TRBV6-3,-,-,TRBJ1-1,TGTGCCAGCAGTTACGGGGGTGCAGCTTTCTTT,CASSYGGAAFF
TRBV5-1,few,-,TRBJ1-2,TGCGCCAGCAGCACAAGGACGGGCTCTGGAGTCTATGGCTACACCTTC,CASSTRTGSGVYGYTF
TRBV10-3,few,-,TRBJ1-6,TGTGCCATCTATACAGGTGGTAATTCACCCCTCCACTTT,CAIYTGGNSPLHF
TRBV20-1,many,-,TRBJ1-3,TGCAGTGCCCGGGACTTCAACTCTGGAAACACCATATATTTT,CSARDFNSGNTIYF
TRBV6-2/TRBV6-3,-,TRBD2,TRBJ2-1,TGTGCCAGCACCCAGCGGGGGGCCTACAATGAGCAGTTCTTC,CASTQRGAYNEQFF
TRBV5-1,many,-,TRBJ2-5,TGCGCCAGCAGGATTTTGGTCAACCAGATTTCCGAGACCCAGTACTTC,CASRILVNQISETQYF
TRBV19,many,-,TRBJ2-5,TGTGCCAGTACGACAGGCCCCCAAGAGACCCAGTACTTC,CASTTGPQETQYF
TRBV5-4,-,TRBD2,TRBJ2-3,TGTGCCAGCAGCCCGGGACTAGCGGGGACCACAGATACGCAGTATTTT,CASSPGLAGTTDTQYF
TRBV19,-,-,TRBJ1-2,TGTGCCAGTAGAGGCAGGGGCGTCGCTTGGGGCTACACCTTC,CASRGRGVAWGYTF
TRBV6-1,few,TRBD1,TRBJ2-7,TGTGCCAGCACCTGGCGTCGGACAGGGAGTTCCCACGAGCAGTACTTC,CASTWRRTGSSHEQYF
TRBV11-2,-,-,TRBJ2-3,TGTGCCAGCAGCTTAGGGAGGGGTGTGCGCCAAGATACGCAGTATTTT,CASSLGRGVRQDTQYF
TRBV7-9,-,-,TRBJ1-2,TGTGCCAGCAGCTTAGGCGTGGAAGGCTACACCTTC,CASSLGVEGYTF
TRBV10-3,few,TRBD1,TRBJ2-3,TGTGCCATCAGTGAGTCGGGACAGGGGTTGGATACGCAGTATTTT,CAISESGQGLDTQYF